This TCR beta chain was captured by sequencing in a study of spatial heterogeneity in lung cancer. About the study: Donors were fewer than 90 untreated early-stage non-small cell lung cancer patients. Fewer alpha-chain than beta-chain sequences were consistently detected. Unique TCR and UMI combinations averaged more than ten appearances each in raw reads.

This clonotype turned up a few times. What it binds is not known. V was pared by 2 bases and J by 0 bases, with 11 bases between. The length of the CDR3 is 15 residues. Per the germline V gene, CDR1 is SGHVS and CDR2 is FNYEAQ. Study results and limitations: Ubiquitous expanded tumor TCRs surfaced in blood more at resection than they did at follow-up.

TCRdb fed the 5' RACE reads into MiXCR, producing one record per CDR3 protein. The repertoire consists of under 150,000 distinct CDR3 sequences, with 10% to 15% occurring once and the leading ten covering around 17%. As to time point: blood at routine non-recurrence follow-up after resection. The input material, whole RNA from tumor, nontumor lung or frozen PBMC, was sequenced unsorted. The source is a male donor with early-stage non-small cell lung cancer. V is TRBV7-6 and J is TRBJ2-7, with D possibly being TRBD1 (6 bases). Specimen: PBMCs, collected at follow-up. The CDR3 DNA reads TGTGCCAGCAGCTTATTTGCGGACAGCTCCTACGAGCAGTACTTC. Protein product: CASSLFADSSYEQYF.